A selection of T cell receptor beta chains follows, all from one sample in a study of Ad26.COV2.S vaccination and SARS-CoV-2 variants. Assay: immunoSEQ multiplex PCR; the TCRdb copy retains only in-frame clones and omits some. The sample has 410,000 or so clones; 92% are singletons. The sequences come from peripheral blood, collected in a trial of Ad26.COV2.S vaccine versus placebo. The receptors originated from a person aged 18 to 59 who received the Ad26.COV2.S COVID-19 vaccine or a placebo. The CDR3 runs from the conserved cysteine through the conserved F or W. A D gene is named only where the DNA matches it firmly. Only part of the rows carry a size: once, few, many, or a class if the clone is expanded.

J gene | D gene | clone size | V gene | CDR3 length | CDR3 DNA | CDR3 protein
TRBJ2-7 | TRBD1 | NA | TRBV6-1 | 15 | TGTGCCAGCAGTGAAATGGGACAGGTTCTCTACGAGCAGTACTTC | CASSEMGQVLYEQYF
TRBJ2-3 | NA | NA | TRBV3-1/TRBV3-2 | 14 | TGTGCCAGCAGCCAGGGCACTAACACAGATACGCAGTATTTT | CASSQGTNTDTQYF
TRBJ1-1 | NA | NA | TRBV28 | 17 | TGTGCCAGCAGATTAAGGACAGTCAGGGCTTCGAACACTGAAGCTTTCTTT | CASRLRTVRASNTEAFF
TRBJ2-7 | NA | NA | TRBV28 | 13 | TGTGCCAGCAGTTTGGGACCCGCCTACGAGCAGTACTTC | CASSLGPAYEQYF
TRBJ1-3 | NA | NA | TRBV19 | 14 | TGTGCCAGTAGTATGGGCGGGTCTGGAAACACCATATATTTT | CASSMGGSGNTIYF
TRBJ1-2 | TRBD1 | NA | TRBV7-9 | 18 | TGTGCCAGCAGCCCTGTCTACCCCGGGACAGGGACCAACTATGGCTACACCTTC | CASSPVYPGTGTNYGYTF
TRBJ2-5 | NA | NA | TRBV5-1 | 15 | TGCGCCAGCAGCTTGGAACGGGGGGCTCAAGAGACCCAGTACTTC | CASSLERGAQETQYF
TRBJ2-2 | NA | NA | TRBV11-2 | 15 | TGTGCCAGCAGCTTCTCCGGGGCGAACACCGGGGAGCTGTTTTTT | CASSFSGANTGELFF
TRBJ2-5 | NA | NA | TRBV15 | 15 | TGTGCCACCAGCAGAGATCAGCAGTCCCAAGAGACCCAGTACTTC | CATSRDQQSQETQYF
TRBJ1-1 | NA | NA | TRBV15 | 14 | TGTGCCACCAGCATTCGAACCTCCAGGACACTGGCTTTCTTT | CATSIRTSRTLAFF
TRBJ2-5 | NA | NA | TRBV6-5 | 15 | TGTGCCAGCAGTTACGAGGGGGGACTCGGAGAGACCCAGTACTTC | CASSYEGGLGETQYF
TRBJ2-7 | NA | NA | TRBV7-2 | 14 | TGTGCCAGCAGGGCAAGACAGGTTGGTTACGAGCAGTACTTC | CASRARQVGYEQYF
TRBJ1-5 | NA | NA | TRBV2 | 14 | TGTGCCAGCAGTACCCGACAGGGCAATCAGCCCCAGCATTTT | CASSTRQGNQPQHF
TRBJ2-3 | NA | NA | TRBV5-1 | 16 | TGCGCCAGCAGCCATTCGACAGCCCCTAGCACAGATACGCAGTATTTT | CASSHSTAPSTDTQYF
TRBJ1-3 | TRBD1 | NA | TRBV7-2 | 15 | TGTGCCAGCAGCTTAGACAGGGGGCTTGGAAACACCATATATTTT | CASSLDRGLGNTIYF
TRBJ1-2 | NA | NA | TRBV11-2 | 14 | TGTGCCAGCAGCTTAGCATTGGGGTCGGCCAACTACACCTTC | CASSLALGSANYTF
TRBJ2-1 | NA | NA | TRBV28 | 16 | TGTGCCAGCAGTTTAGCCTACAGGGGAGGATACAATGAGCAGTTCTTC | CASSLAYRGGYNEQFF
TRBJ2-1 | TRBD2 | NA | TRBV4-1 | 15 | TGCGCCAGCAGCCGTTCCGGGACTAGGTACAATGAGCAGTTCTTC | CASSRSGTRYNEQFF
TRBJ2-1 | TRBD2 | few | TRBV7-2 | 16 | TGTGCCAGCAGCAGCTCTAGCGGGGGGGCCTACAATGAGCAGTTCTTC | CASSSSSGGAYNEQFF
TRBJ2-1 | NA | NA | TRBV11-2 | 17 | TGTGCCAGCAGCTTTTCAACAGGCCCTAGCTCCTACAATGAGCAGTTCTTC | CASSFSTGPSSYNEQFF
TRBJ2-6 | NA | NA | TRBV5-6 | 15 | TGTGCCAGCAGCTCAAGGGGTGGTGGGGCCAACGTCCTGACTTTC | CASSSRGGGANVLTF
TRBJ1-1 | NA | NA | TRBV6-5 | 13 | TGTGCCAGCACTCGAGCAGCAGGGGTTGAAGCTTTCTTT | CASTRAAGVEAFF
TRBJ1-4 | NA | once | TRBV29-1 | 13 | TGCAGCGTTGCAAGCGCAGGGAGTGAAAAACTGTTTTTT | CSVASAGSEKLFF
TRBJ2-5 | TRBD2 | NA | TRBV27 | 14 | TGTGCCAGCGGCGGCTGGGGGGGGCAAGAGACCCAGTACTTC | CASGGWGGQETQYF
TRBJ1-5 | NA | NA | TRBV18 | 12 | TGTGCCAGCTCACTTATTAATCAGCCCCAGCATTTT | CASSLINQPQHF
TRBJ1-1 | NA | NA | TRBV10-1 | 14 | TGCGCCAGCAGTGAGACGAGAGCGGGTACTGAAGCTTTCTTT | CASSETRAGTEAFF
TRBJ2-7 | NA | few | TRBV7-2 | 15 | TGTGCCAGCACCCGTTTAGCTCACAGCTCCTACGAGCAGTACTTC | CASTRLAHSSYEQYF
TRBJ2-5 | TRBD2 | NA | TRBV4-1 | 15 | TGCGCCAGCAGCCCCATCGGACTAGCGATGGAGACCCAGTACTTC | CASSPIGLAMETQYF
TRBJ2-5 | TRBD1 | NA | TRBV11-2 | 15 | TGTGCCAGCCGACCGACAGGGTCGAGACAAGAGACCCAGTACTTC | CASRPTGSRQETQYF
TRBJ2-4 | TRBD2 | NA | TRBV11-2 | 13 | TGTGCCAGCAGCCCCTGGGGGGGAGGGATTCAGTACTTC | CASSPWGGGIQYF
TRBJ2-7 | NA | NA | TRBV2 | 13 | TGTGCCAGCAGTGAAGGGGCGTCGTACGAGCAGTACTTC | CASSEGASYEQYF
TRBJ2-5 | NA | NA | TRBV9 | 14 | TGTGCCAGCAGCGACCGGGACCCAGCAGTGACCCAGTACTTC | CASSDRDPAVTQYF
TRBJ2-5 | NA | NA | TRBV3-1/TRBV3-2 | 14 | TGTGCCAGCAGCCAGTATGGCTACGAAGAGACCCAGTACTTC | CASSQYGYEETQYF
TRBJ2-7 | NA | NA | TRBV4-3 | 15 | TGCGCCAGCAGCCAAGGTCTCAGTCGCTCCTACGAGCAGTACTTC | CASSQGLSRSYEQYF
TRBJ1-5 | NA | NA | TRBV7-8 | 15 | TGTGCCAGCAGCCCTGGACAGACTAGCAATCAGCCCCAGCATTTT | CASSPGQTSNQPQHF
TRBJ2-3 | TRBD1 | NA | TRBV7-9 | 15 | TGTGCCAGTGTCCCAGGGGGTTTAAGCACAGATACGCAGTATTTT | CASVPGGLSTDTQYF
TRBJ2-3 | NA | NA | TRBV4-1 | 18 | TGCGCCAGCAGCCAAAGATTTTTCCCTTTGGGGCCCACAGATACGCAGTATTTT | CASSQRFFPLGPTDTQYF
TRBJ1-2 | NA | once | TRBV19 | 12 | TGTGCCAGTAGTGACAGTTACTATGGCTACACCTTC | CASSDSYYGYTF
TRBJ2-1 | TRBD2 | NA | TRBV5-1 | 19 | TGCGCCAGCAGCTTGGTATTAGCGGGGGGGCACGTTCTGGTTAATGAGCAGTTCTTC | CASSLVLAGGHVLVNEQFF
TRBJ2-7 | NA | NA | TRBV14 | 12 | TGTGCCAGCAGCTACAAAAGGGACCTCCAGTACTTC | CASSYKRDLQYF
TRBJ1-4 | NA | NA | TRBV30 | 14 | TGTGCCTGTCAGCTCCAGACAACTAATGAAAAACTGTTTTTT | CACQLQTTNEKLFF
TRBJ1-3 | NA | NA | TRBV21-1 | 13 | TGTGCCAGCAGCAAGAGGGTTAGAAACACCATATATTTT | CASSKRVRNTIYF
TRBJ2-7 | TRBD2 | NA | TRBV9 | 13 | TGTGCCAGCAGCGTCGGGGGGTCCTACGAGCAGTACTTC | CASSVGGSYEQYF
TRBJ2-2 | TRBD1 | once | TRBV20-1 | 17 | TGCAGTGCTAGTGGTGCCGCCAGGGGGCGCGACACCGGGGAGCTGTTTTTT | CSASGAARGRDTGELFF
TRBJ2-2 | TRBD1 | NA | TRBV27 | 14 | TGTGCCAGCAGGCTCGGGACAGGGTTCGGGGAGCTGTTTTTT | CASRLGTGFGELFF
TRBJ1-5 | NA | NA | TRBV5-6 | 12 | TGTGCCAGCAGCTTGGTTGGGCAGCCCCAGCATTTT | CASSLVGQPQHF
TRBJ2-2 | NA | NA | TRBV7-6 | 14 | TGTGCCAGCAGTACCGGGACACTAACCGGGGAGCTGTTTTTT | CASSTGTLTGELFF
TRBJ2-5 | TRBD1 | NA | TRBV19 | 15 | TGTGCCAGTAGTATTCGGGACAGTTACCAAGAGACCCAGTACTTC | CASSIRDSYQETQYF
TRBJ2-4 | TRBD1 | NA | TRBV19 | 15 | TGTGCCAGTAGTACCTACAGGGGGACCAAAAACATTCAGTACTTC | CASSTYRGTKNIQYF
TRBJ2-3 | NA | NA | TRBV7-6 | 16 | TGTGCCAGCAGCCCTAGGCGGGGCGGGGGCACAGATACGCAGTATTTT | CASSPRRGGGTDTQYF